This TCR beta chain was sequenced for a study of siplizumab effects on memory and regulatory T cells. Notes on the study in general: It was not possible to assign a naive or memory phenotype to roughly 80-97% of proliferating CD4+ or CD8+ clones. Major contributors to the alloresponse seemed to be naive T cells, which also appeared more diverse than memory cells. Proliferating siplizumab-cultured Tregs lacked confirmed suppressive function.

In regard to this clone: The target antigen is unknown.

Losses at the gene ends were 7 bases for V and 6 bases for J; bases not matched to a gene: 14. The CDR3 is made up of 15 amino acids. Germline loops: CDR1 MGHDK, CDR2 SYGVNS. Profiling relied on immunoSEQ multiplex PCR, and the TCRdb table lists in-frame clones only, not all of them. The top ten clones hold 0.55% to 0.85% of a sample with about 100,000 clones, 92% of them seen once. Sample: Tregs sorted from blood. V and J are TRBV25-1 and TRBJ1-2; 7 nucleotides match TRBD1. This TCR was sampled from a human donor in good health. CDR3 nucleotide sequence: TGTGCCAGCACCAACCGAGGGACAGAGGGAAATGGCTACACCTTC. This translates into CASTNRGTEGNGYTF.